This T cell receptor beta chain was sequenced for a study of long-term antiretroviral therapy in people with HIV (dated by TCRdb to 2022 to 2024). Describing the broader study: The earliest samples were collected approximately a decade before the 2015 WHO recommendation for immediate ART, a period when ART was typically delayed until CD4 counts fell. Whether ART initiation and durable HIV suppression were associated with changes in peripheral blood TRB repertoire composition and diversity was tested in a retrospective serial study. A total of about 190 cryopreserved PBMC samples were contributed to the cohort by 30 adults with confirmed HIV infection, with samples collected serially over a mean of approximately 6 years (range 1-12). Among the 25 to 30 participants with HIV, around ten were female. Test extractions of a monoclonal T-cell line alongside some 35 polyclonal samples showed no cross-contamination during QIAcube processing. Here is what the overall study found, with its caveats: CDR3 length ranges in HIV repertoires were narrower than in controls, and network structure suggested an antigen-experienced repertoire with only a slight naive shift after ART. Unsorted PBMC were profiled instead of sorted CD4+ and CD8+ T cells because pre-ART samples had limited cell numbers. Inferences about post-ART repertoire changes were limited because no data were available on ART adherence, viral resistance or therapy changes. The samples were dated from about 2004 to 2017, and the ART regimens that were used may be less effective than current ART regimens. Since PBMC availability was limited, sequencing covered only the TCR beta chain, with no alpha chain pairing. Expanded TRB clones identified before ART initiation dominated the repertoire across all time points, though the dominance fluctuated and decreased in many PLHIV after ART. A significant increase in TRB diversity was found to be associated with ART initiation, although TRB diversity was observed to remain significantly below that of transplant donor controls even after long-term ART.

Inclusion was restricted to participants for whom at least one PBMC sample before ART initiation and at least two post-ART samples were available. Treatment was received in the United States of America by all participants with HIV. Before DNA extraction, cryopreserved samples of roughly 1-10 million PBMC were thawed and washed. At the time of the earliest PBMC sample, participants with HIV were aged between roughly 20 and 60 years. PBMC samples were contributed by each participant from 1-4 timepoints before ART initiation and 2-8 timepoints after ART initiation, with a median of 7 samples. Serial HIV viral load, CD4+ T-cell count, ART history and demographic data were obtained for every participant. A Qiagen kit on a QIAcube was used to extract genomic DNA from unsorted PBMC, with samples processed in batches of 12. The immunoSEQ hsTCRB v3.0 assay was used at survey level resolution to sequence the TRB variable region. The targeted TRB sequencing depth was roughly 40,000-50,000 T-cell genomes per sample. An Illumina MiSeq with a v3 150-cycle kit was used to sequence the pooled TRB libraries. Per the source publication's procedure: Repertoire analysis ran in R within a reproducible Nextflow workflow covering QC, data transformation and analysis. LymphoSeq2, an R package for exploring AIRR-Seq data, was used to implement the custom analyses. After excluding a few samples that yielded fewer than 5000 total TRB sequences, 150 to 200 HIV repertoires remained for analysis. Of the 180 to 200 retained HIV repertoires, approximately 60 were collected before and 129 after ART initiation. Each repertoire was downsampled to 5000 TRB nucleotide sequences, and summary statistics were averaged across 100 downsampling iterations. The analysis kept only TRB sequences whose CDR3 regions were at least seven amino acids long. Diversity was assessed using a clonality score derived from Shannon entropy and using the Gini coefficient. In repertoire networks, the top 5000 CDR3 amino acid sequences were linked whenever an edit distance of one separated two sequences. For TRB CDR3 amino acid sequences, GLIPH2 was used to predict antigen specificity groups and MHC restriction. CDR3 amino acid sequences were matched against VDJdb and McPAS-TCR to flag known CMV, EBV, HIV or tissue antigen associations. Pre-ART, post-ART and control groups were compared with Wilcoxon signed-rank tests and Holm-Bonferroni correction. The immuneACCESS repertoire file appears here via TCRdb, limited to in-frame rearrangements. These files lack a portion of the clones; in checked studies, under half of the deficit traces to unresolved V genes, and the cause of the others is not known. The V and J calls and clone size come from that table; D and trimming were worked out from the DNA. The sample table contains around 26,000 clones; only one count was recorded for around four fifths of them. Jointly, the top ten make up approximately 15% of the sample.

The sample holds a few counts of this clone. The antigen it recognizes is unknown. The record has no base qualities; no much larger clone is one base away. CDR1 and CDR2 are drawn from the germline V gene: KGHSH, LQKENI. The trim is 3 bases for V and 10 bases for J, with a gap of 16 bases between the germline ends. The CDR3 covers 15 residues, taking in both the cysteine and the phenylalanine. Only the CDR3 DNA is retained, 45 bases long and in frame from the first base. The sequence is built from TRBV18 and TRBJ1-6; the D segment could be TRBD1, given 6 matching bases. This material consisted of unsorted PBMCs, taken 2.9 years after starting antiretroviral therapy. This TCR came from a man aged 45-60 years with HIV. The DNA sequence is TGTGCCAGCTCACCCCTGGGGGCCCACCTATCACCCCTCCACTTT. It translates to CASSPLGAHLSPLHF.